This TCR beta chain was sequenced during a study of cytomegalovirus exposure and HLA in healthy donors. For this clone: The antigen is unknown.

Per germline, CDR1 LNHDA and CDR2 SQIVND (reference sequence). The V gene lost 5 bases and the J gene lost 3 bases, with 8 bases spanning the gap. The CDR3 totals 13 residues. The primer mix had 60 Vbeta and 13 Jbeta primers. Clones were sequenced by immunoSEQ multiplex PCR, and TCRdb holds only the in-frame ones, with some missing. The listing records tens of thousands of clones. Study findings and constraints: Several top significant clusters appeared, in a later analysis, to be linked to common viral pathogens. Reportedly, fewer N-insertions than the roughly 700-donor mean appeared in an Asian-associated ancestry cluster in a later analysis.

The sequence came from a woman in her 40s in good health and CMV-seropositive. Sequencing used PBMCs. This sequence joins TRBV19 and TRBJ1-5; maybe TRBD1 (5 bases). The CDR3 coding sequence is TGTGCCAGTAGTGCCAGGGACAATCAGCCCCAGCATTTT. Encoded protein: CASSARDNQPQHF.